These T cell receptor beta chains were read from a single sample in a study of CD8+ T cells in alopecia areata. Clones were read by immunoSEQ multiplex PCR, and TCRdb kept only the in-frame ones, dropping some. Here the sample spans hundreds of thousands of clones, approximately 67% being singletons. The sample in question was CD4+ T cells sorted from blood, obtained at week 44, from a patient treated with tofacitinib. The receptor source for this set is a human donor with alopecia areata. The CDR3 runs from the conserved cysteine through the conserved F or W. D genes are given only for firm matches. Clone size is given for some rows only: seen once, a few or many times, or a class if the clone is expanded.

J gene	D gene	V gene	clone size	CDR3 DNA	CDR3 protein
TRBJ1-1	NA	TRBV5-1	NA	TGCGCCAGCAGCTTGGGTGACACTGAAGCTTTCTTT	CASSLGDTEAFF
TRBJ2-7	TRBD1	TRBV7-7	NA	TGTGCCAGCAGCGTGAACAGGGGGAACGAGCAGTACTTC	CASSVNRGNEQYF
TRBJ1-2	NA	TRBV4-2	few	TGTGCCAGCAGCGAAGCGGGGCCAGCTAACTATGGCTACACCTTC	CASSEAGPANYGYTF
TRBJ1-1	NA	TRBV9	few	TGTGCCAGCAGCCCACGGGGCGGAAACACTGAAGCTTTCTTT	CASSPRGGNTEAFF
TRBJ2-7	NA	TRBV28	NA	TGTGCCAGCAGTTTCGTAGGGAGTAGTTCCTACGAGCAGTACTTC	CASSFVGSSSYEQYF
TRBJ1-5	TRBD1	TRBV5-6	NA	TGTGCCAGCAGCGGACGGACAGGCTCCGGGCAGCCCCAGCATTTT	CASSGRTGSGQPQHF
TRBJ2-5	NA	TRBV7-2	few	TGTGCCAGCAGCCCGCGGCCACAAGAGACCCAGTACTTC	CASSPRPQETQYF
TRBJ2-3	NA	TRBV25-1	NA	TGTGCCAGCTTAGGGGCAGGGCGATGGGATACGCAGTATTTT	CASLGAGRWDTQYF
TRBJ2-6	NA	TRBV13	NA	TGTGCCAGCTTCTTCCGGACTTCTGGGGCCAACGTCCTGACTTTC	CASFFRTSGANVLTF
TRBJ1-6	NA	TRBV10-3	NA	TGTGCCATCAGTGGGGGCGATAATTCACCCCTCCACTTT	CAISGGDNSPLHF
TRBJ1-2	NA	TRBV6-5	few	TGTGCCAGCAGTCCCGACCCCTATGGCTACACCTTC	CASSPDPYGYTF
TRBJ2-2	NA	TRBV5-1	few	TGCGCCAGCAGCTCCACGGGACAACTATCTACCGGGGAGCTGTTTTTT	CASSSTGQLSTGELFF
TRBJ2-3	NA	TRBV7-2	NA	TGTGCCAGCAGCTTAGTGGGAGATACGCAGTATTTT	CASSLVGDTQYF
TRBJ1-3	TRBD1	TRBV30	NA	TGTGCCTGTGCGGGACAGGGGCACACCATATATTTT	CACAGQGHTIYF
TRBJ2-5	TRBD2	TRBV29-1	NA	TGCAGCGTCCGTGGTTCGCGGGAGCAGTACTTC	CSVRGSREQYF
TRBJ2-2	NA	TRBV5-1	NA	TGCGCCAGCAAGAGCGGGAACACCGGGGAGCTGTTTTTT	CASKSGNTGELFF
TRBJ1-2	TRBD1	TRBV30	NA	TGTGCCTGGAGGGACAGGACAGGGAGAGGCTACACCTTC	CAWRDRTGRGYTF
TRBJ1-5	TRBD1	TRBV5-1	NA	TGCGCCAGCAGCTTGGCTCCGACAGGGAATAGCAATCAGCCCCAGCATTTT	CASSLAPTGNSNQPQHF
TRBJ2-5	TRBD1	TRBV18	NA	TGTGCCAGCTCACCAATCCGGACAGGAGAGACCCAGTACTTC	CASSPIRTGETQYF
TRBJ1-2	NA	TRBV29-1	NA	TGCAGCGTTGATCTTACTAGCAGCGAAGGTGGCTACACCTTC	CSVDLTSSEGGYTF
TRBJ2-2	NA	TRBV29-1	NA	TGCAGCGTTGGTGGGGTCCCCGGGGAGCTGTTTTTT	CSVGGVPGELFF
TRBJ1-2	NA	TRBV7-9	NA	TGTGCCAGCAGCTTTGCAGGCGCTGGAGGCTACACCTTC	CASSFAGAGGYTF
TRBJ2-7	TRBD2	TRBV19	many	TGTGCCAGTAGTACCTGGACTAGCGGGGGGCCCTACGAGCAGTACTTC	CASSTWTSGGPYEQYF
TRBJ1-2	NA	TRBV30	NA	TGTGCCTGGAGTGGGGCTAACTATGGCTACACCTTC	CAWSGANYGYTF
TRBJ2-3	NA	TRBV5-6	many	TGTGCCAGCAGCCTGCGGGTCCCCCCGACAGATACGCAGTATTTT	CASSLRVPPTDTQYF
TRBJ2-2	TRBD1	TRBV29-1	NA	TGCAGCGTCCAGAGACAGGGGGGCGGTTCCGGGGAGCTGTTTTTT	CSVQRQGGGSGELFF
TRBJ1-1	NA	TRBV30	NA	TGTGCCTGGAGGGTAAAGGGTCCCACTGAAGCTTTCTTT	CAWRVKGPTEAFF
TRBJ2-1	NA	TRBV30	NA	TGTGCCTGGAACCCTAAACACAATGAGCAGTTCTTC	CAWNPKHNEQFF
TRBJ2-2	TRBD2	TRBV10-3	NA	TGTGCCATCAGCGCCGGACTAGCGCGCACCGGGGAGCTGTTTTTT	CAISAGLARTGELFF
TRBJ1-1	NA	TRBV10-2	few	TGCGCCAGCAAGGAGACCACATACACTGAAGCTTTCTTT	CASKETTYTEAFF
TRBJ2-1	NA	TRBV2	few	TGTGCCAGCAGTCCTGGGGTCCTTAACAATGAGCAGTTCTTC	CASSPGVLNNEQFF
TRBJ1-4	NA	TRBV29-1	NA	TGCAGCGTTGAAGAGTGGGGGACTAATGAAAAACTGTTTTTT	CSVEEWGTNEKLFF
TRBJ2-2	TRBD1	TRBV7-3	NA	TGTGCCAGTGGACAGGCCACCGGGGAGCTGTTTTTT	CASGQATGELFF
TRBJ2-1	NA	TRBV7-2	once	TGTGCCAGCAGCCCCGCGAGTGTGGGGGGGGCCAGGAATGAGCAGTTCTTC	CASSPASVGGARNEQFF
TRBJ2-2	TRBD1	TRBV30	NA	TGTGCCTGGAACAGGGGTGACACCGGGGAGCTGTTTTTT	CAWNRGDTGELFF
TRBJ2-4	NA	TRBV7-3	few	TGTGCCAGCAGTCTTACAGGTGCCTTGGGAAACATTCAGTACTTC	CASSLTGALGNIQYF
TRBJ2-7	TRBD2	TRBV10-3	few	TGTGCCGCGGGGGGGTTTTACGAGCAGTACTTC	CAAGGFYEQYF
TRBJ2-1	NA	TRBV27	NA	TGTGCCAGCGGTTCTCGATACAATGAGCAGTTCTTC	CASGSRYNEQFF
TRBJ1-1	NA	TRBV27	NA	TGTGCCAGCGGTAGGGAGGGCAGACCGATGAACACTGAAGCTTTCTTT	CASGREGRPMNTEAFF
TRBJ1-2	TRBD1	TRBV30	once	TGTGCATCGACAGGGTTCTATGGCTACACCTTC	CASTGFYGYTF
TRBJ2-5	TRBD1	TRBV11-3	few	TGTGCCAGCAGCCAGACAGGGTTGGAGACCCAGTACTTC	CASSQTGLETQYF
TRBJ2-5	TRBD2	TRBV5-1	NA	TGCGCCAGCAGCTTTGGGACTAGCGGGGGAGAGACCCAGTACTTC	CASSFGTSGGETQYF
TRBJ2-3	NA	TRBV5-1	many	TGCGCCAGCAGCTTGACTACGCCTCCTAGCACAGATACGCAGTATTTT	CASSLTTPPSTDTQYF
TRBJ2-3	TRBD2	TRBV29-1	NA	TGCACGTCGGGGGGGCCAAGAGATACGCAGTATTTT	CTSGGPRDTQYF
TRBJ2-2	TRBD1	TRBV7-9	few	TGTGCCAGCAGCTCACCGGGACAGGGCGTAGGGGAGCTGTTTTTT	CASSSPGQGVGELFF
TRBJ2-7	NA	TRBV27	NA	TGTGCCAGCAGTTTAGGGGGGCATTGGAGGGGGTACGAGCAGTACTTC	CASSLGGHWRGYEQYF
TRBJ2-2	NA	TRBV21-1	NA	TGTGCCAGCCCCTACCTCGGGGAGCTGTTTTTT	CASPYLGELFF
TRBJ1-3	NA	TRBV29-1	few	TGCAGCGTTGGACAGCTCGGTGGAAACACCATATATTTT	CSVGQLGGNTIYF
TRBJ1-2	NA	TRBV6-6	once	TGTGCCAGCAGTTACTGGGAGACAGCACGCTATGGCTACACCTTC	CASSYWETARYGYTF
TRBJ2-7	NA	TRBV29-1	NA	TGCAGCGCCTTAGACACATCCTACGAGCAGTACTTC	CSALDTSYEQYF
TRBJ2-1	NA	TRBV28	NA	TGTGCCAGCAGTCCCACCCTGGGTCTGGGGTACAATGAGCAGTTCTTC	CASSPTLGLGYNEQFF
TRBJ1-2	TRBD1	TRBV5-6	NA	TGTGCCAGCAGCGCAACCGGGACAGGGCGGTATGGCTACACCTTC	CASSATGTGRYGYTF
TRBJ2-3	TRBD1	TRBV5-1	NA	TGCGCCAGCAGCTCCGGGGACAGGAACACAGATACGCAGTATTTT	CASSSGDRNTDTQYF
TRBJ2-1	TRBD2	TRBV27	NA	TGTGCCAGCAGTCTCCGGACTAGCGCTGTCTCCTACAATGAGCAGTTCTTC	CASSLRTSAVSYNEQFF
TRBJ2-6	NA	TRBV15	few	TGTGCCACCAGCAGAGATTATCCGGGATCTGGGGCCAACGTCCTGACTTTC	CATSRDYPGSGANVLTF